The clone carrying this TCR beta chain has just a few counts. The antigen remains unidentified. The CDR3 consists of 21 residues. In germline, CDR1 is SGHDN, CDR2 FVKESK. The V and J ends lost 3 bases and 5 bases, in that order; junction bases with no gene match: 26. The data are from a study of identical twins. General study results and limits: Within cord blood, abundant beta clonotypes carried fewer insertions, but memory repertoires showed no such trend. Excess low generation probability was seen in twin-shared out-of-frame alpha sequences. Instead of following the same donors, the conclusions were based on cross-sectional statistical analysis. For zero-insertion analyses, partial confounding could come from invariant MAIT and iNKT cells.

Each CDR3 protein gets one entry after TCRdb re-called the 5' RACE reads with MiXCR. The data hold 460,000 or so distinct CDR3 sequences, with approximately 14% observed a single time. The data were also submitted as part of a second study, on yellow fever vaccine responses in identical twins.

The sequencing input was CD4+ T cells sorted from blood. This TCR derives from a woman aged 18-29 years in good health. The V call is TRBV14, the J call TRBJ2-7; TRBD1 aligns across 9 bases. CDR3 region: CASSQKPTSLPSDRGYNEQYF. CDR3 sequence (DNA): TGTGCCAGCAGCCAGAAACCAACTTCCCTTCCCTCGGACAGGGGATACAACGAGCAGTACTTC. The full variable domain, its missing parts supplied by reference TRBV14 and TRBJ2-7, is EAGVTQFPSHSVIEKGQTVTLRCDPISGHDNLYWYRRVMGKEIKFLLHFVKESKQDESGMPNNRFLAERTGGTYSTLKVQPAELEDSGVYFCASSQKPTSLPSDRGYNEQYFGPGTRLTVT.